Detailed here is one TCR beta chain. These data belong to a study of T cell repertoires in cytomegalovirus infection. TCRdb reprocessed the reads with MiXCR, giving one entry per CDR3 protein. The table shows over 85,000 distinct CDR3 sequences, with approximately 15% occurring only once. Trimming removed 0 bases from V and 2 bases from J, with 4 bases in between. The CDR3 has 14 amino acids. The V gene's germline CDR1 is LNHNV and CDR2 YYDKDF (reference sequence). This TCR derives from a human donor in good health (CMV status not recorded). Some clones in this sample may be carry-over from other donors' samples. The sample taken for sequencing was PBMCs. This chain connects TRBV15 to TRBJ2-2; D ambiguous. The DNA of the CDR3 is TGTGCCACCAGCAGAGATCCTAACACCGGGGAGCTGTTTTTT. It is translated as CATSRDPNTGELFF.